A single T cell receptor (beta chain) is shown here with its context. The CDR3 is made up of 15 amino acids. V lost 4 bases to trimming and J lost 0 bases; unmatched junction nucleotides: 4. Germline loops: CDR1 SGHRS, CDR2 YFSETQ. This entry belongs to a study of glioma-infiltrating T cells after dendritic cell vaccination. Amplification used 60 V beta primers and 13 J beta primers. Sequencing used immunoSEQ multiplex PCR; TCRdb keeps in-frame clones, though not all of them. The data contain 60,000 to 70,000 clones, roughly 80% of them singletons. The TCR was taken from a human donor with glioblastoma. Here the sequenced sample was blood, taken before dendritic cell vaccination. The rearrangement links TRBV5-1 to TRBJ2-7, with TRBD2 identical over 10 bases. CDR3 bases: TGCGCCAGCAGCGTTAGCGGGGGGTCCTCCTACGAGCAGTACTTC. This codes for CASSVSGGSSYEQYF.